What follows are 4 T cell receptor beta chains derived from one specimen sequenced in a study of T cell responses to AZD1222 COVID-19 vaccine. The table came from immunoSEQ multiplex PCR; TCRdb's copy has only in-frame clones and leaves some out. Here the sample spans over 110,000 clones, 93% being singletons. The sequencing used peripheral blood, collected on day 0 of AZD1222 vaccination. These receptors were taken from an adult in good health.

The chain couples TRBV5-1 to TRBJ2-3; D is undetermined. Germline loops: CDR1 SGHRS, CDR2 YFSETQ. The CDR3 length is 16 residues. Trimming cost V 0 bases and J 6 bases, with 17 bases left between them. DNA of the CDR3: TGCGCCAGCAGCTTGGATAGAAGCTCAACCGGGGATACGCAGTATTTT. Its protein is CASSLDRSSTGDTQYF.

In this sample, this clone turned up once. The rearrangement links TRBV18 to TRBJ1-1, with D tentatively TRBD1 (5 bases). Germline CDR1 reads KGHSH; CDR2 reads LQKENI. The CDR3 runs 12 residues. Between the trimmed V and J ends, which lost 6 bases and 6 bases, there was a span of 11 bases. The chain's CDR3 is CASSDRGAEAFF. Written as DNA, the CDR3 is TGTGCCAGCTCCGATCGGGGGGCTGAAGCTTTCTTT.

The rearrangement joins TRBV27 to TRBJ2-7; D ambiguous. The CDR3 runs to 14 residues. Germline CDR1 and CDR2: MNHEY and SMNVEV (reference sequence). Deletions cut 0 bases from V and 0 bases from J, with 6 bases between. The CDR3 sequence is CASSLSAYSYEQYF. Written as DNA, the CDR3 is TGTGCCAGCAGTTTATCAGCGTACTCCTACGAGCAGTACTTC.

This sequence joins TRBV3-1 (or the pseudogene TRBV3-2) and TRBJ2-2; 8 bases match TRBD2. Germline loops: CDR1 LGHDT, CDR2 YNNKEL (reference sequence). CDR3 size: 16 residues. V lost 1 base, J lost 8 bases, and 9 bases stayed unmatched. CDR3 protein: CASSQVPAGGYGELFF. The CDR3 DNA is TGTGCCAGCAGCCAAGTCCCGGCGGGAGGATATGGGGAGCTGTTTTTT.